Below, 11 T cell receptor beta chains from the same sample are listed, as sequenced in a study of cytomegalovirus exposure and HLA in healthy donors. Use of 60 Vbeta and 13 Jbeta primers characterized the PCR. Assay: immunoSEQ multiplex PCR; the TCRdb copy retains only in-frame clones and omits some. This table has under 130,000 clones, less than 80% appearing once. The sample consisted of PBMCs. Receptor source: a woman between 40 and 50 years old in good health and CMV-seronegative.

Note on this clone: This sample includes further DNA sequences coding for the same CDR3. V is TRBV5-1 and J is TRBJ2-5, with 10 bases identical to TRBD2. In germline, CDR1 is SGHRS, CDR2 YFSETQ. CDR3 length equals 15 residues. The trim removed 0 bases at V and 4 bases at J, leaving 3 bases unmatched. CDR3 amino acids: CASSLEAGGRETQYF. The CDR3 bases are TGCGCCAGCAGCTTGGAAGCGGGGGGGAGAGAGACCCAGTACTTC.

The chain recombines TRBV7-9 with TRBJ1-1, with 10 bases fitting TRBD1. After removal of 5 bases from V and 0 bases from J, the junction contained 6 bases not matched to a gene. This CDR3 contains 16 residues. The germline V gene encodes CDR1 SEHNR and CDR2 FQNEAQ (reference sequence). CDR3 DNA sequence: TGTGCCAGCAGCGAGAGGACAGGGGGGTTGAACACTGAAGCTTTCTTT. Its protein product is CASSERTGGLNTEAFF.

The V gene is TRBV18, the J gene TRBJ1-1, with D possibly being TRBD1 (5 bases). V lost 3 bases and J lost 1, with 27 bases in between. Per germline, CDR1 KGHSH and CDR2 LQKENI. CDR3 length: 20 residues. CDR3 nucleotide sequence: TGTGCCAGCTCACCCCTGAGTTGGGTACAGGCTGGACCGAAGAACACTGAAGCTTTCTTT. It yields the protein CASSPLSWVQAGPKNTEAFF.

CDR3 sequence reads: CASNTRGNYGYTF. The DNA for the CDR3 is TGTGCCAGTAATACGAGAGGGAACTATGGCTACACCTTC. The chain couples TRBV19 to TRBJ1-2; D uncertain. The CDR3 length is 13 residues. Germline-derived CDR1 and CDR2 are LNHDA and SQIVND (reference sequence). Trimming took 7 bases from V and 2 from J, leaving 11 bases between them.

The chain couples TRBV7-9 to TRBJ2-1; possibly TRBD1 for D (6 bases). The germline V gene has CDR1 SEHNR and CDR2 FQNEAQ (reference sequence). V lost 3 bases and J 4 bases, leaving 13 bases between the germline ends. The CDR3 is 15 amino acids. The CDR3, as DNA: TGTGCCAGCAGCTTGGACAGTGCCTATTACAATGAGCAGTTCTTC. Translation gives CASSLDSAYYNEQFF.

V and J are TRBV5-3 and TRBJ2-1, with 8 bases fitting TRBD2. TRBV5-3 is assigned to the ORF class and has an uncertain function. CDR3 length: 16 residues. V was clipped by 5 bases and J by 3 bases; unmatched bases: 10. CDR3 coding DNA: TGTGCCAGAAGGGCCGGTGGGACTAGAAGCTACAATGAGCAGTTCTTC. Its protein product is CARRAGGTRSYNEQFF.

In the case of this clone: Additional DNA sequences in this sample encode the identical CDR3. The V gene is TRBV28, the J gene TRBJ1-2; possibly TRBD1 for D (5 bases). The V gene's germline CDR1 is MDHEN and CDR2 SYDVKM. The V and J ends lost 2 bases and 8 bases respectively, with 9 bases between them. The CDR3 is 12 amino acids. The CDR3 DNA is TGTGCCAGCAGTTTAAGGGGTCGGGGCTACACCTTC. Its translation is CASSLRGRGYTF.

This clone has only a few counts. This CDR3 is CASSPSGGDNEQFF. The CDR3, as DNA: TGTGCCAGCTCACCTTCGGGGGGGGACAATGAGCAGTTCTTC. J is TRBJ2-1 and V is TRBV18; 8 bases map to TRBD2. J was trimmed by 5 bases and V by 3 bases; bases with no gene match: 3. The CDR3 sequence is 14 residues long. The germline CDR1 and CDR2 sequences are KGHSH and LQKENI.

The chain links TRBV9 to TRBJ2-1; 9 bases match TRBD2. Germline V gene data show CDR1 as SGDLS and CDR2 as YYNGEE. V dropped 4 bases and J dropped 5; count of bases not matched to a gene: 16. The CDR3 spans 18 residues. The chain's CDR3 is CASSPRGSGGPQHNEQFF. The DNA of the CDR3 is TGTGCCAGCAGCCCCCGGGGTAGCGGGGGCCCGCAACACAATGAGCAGTTCTTC.

This sequence joins TRBV19 and TRBJ2-5, with 9 bases lining up with TRBD1. Germline V lookup: CDR1 LNHDA, CDR2 SQIVND (reference sequence). The CDR3 is 14 residues long. Losses at the gene ends were 7 bases for V and 2 bases for J; bases not matched to a gene: 5. The CDR3 DNA is TGTGCCAGTAACGCCGACAGGGGGCAAGAGACCCAGTACTTC. Protein product: CASNADRGQETQYF.

This chain links TRBV5-5 with TRBJ2-6, with D possibly TRBD1 on 5 matching bases. Germline assignment: CDR1 SGHKS and CDR2 YYEKEE (reference sequence). Trimming removed 3 bases at V and 2 bases at J, with 12 bases between. The CDR3 has 16 amino acids. The CDR3 here is CASSYGPGTGANVLTF. The CDR3 coding sequence is TGTGCCAGCAGCTATGGCCCAGGGACTGGGGCCAACGTCCTGACTTTC.